Each of the 4 T cell receptor beta chains below was sequenced from the same sample in a study of T cells in Graves' hyperthyroidism and ophthalmopathy. RNA transcripts provided the source from which TCR beta CDR3 regions were amplified. With the HTBI primer set, the TCR CDR3 went through a first round of RT-PCR. MiXCR, applied by TCRdb to the multiplex PCR reads, yields one record per CDR3 protein. This sample carries 300,000 to 350,000 distinct CDR3 sequences, approximately 14% of them seen once, and the ten largest clones take around 23%. Sequenced input: blood. The receptors come from a woman under 40 with Graves' hyperthyroidism.

This clonotype was found many times. This chain joins TRBV6-1 and TRBJ1-2, with a tentative D call TRBD1 (6 bases). The V and J ends lost 6 bases and 1 base respectively, with 15 bases between them. CDR1 and CDR2 (germline): MNHNS, SASEGT. The CDR3 is made up of 15 amino acids. The CDR3 region has the DNA TGTGCCAGCAGAAATGGACAGAGTGATAACTATGGCTACACCTTC. Translating it yields CASRNGQSDNYGYTF.

This clonotype was found a few times. This chain uses TRBV9 with TRBJ2-1; D is undetermined. Germline lookup yields CDR1 SGDLS and CDR2 YYNGEE. V shed 2 bases and J shed 5 bases, with 20 bases lying between them. This CDR3 contains 17 residues. CDR3: CASSVRTVGPGDNEQFF. The DNA for the CDR3 is TGTGCCAGCAGCGTCCGGACCGTAGGGCCTGGAGACAATGAGCAGTTCTTC.

This clonotype was picked up a small number of times. As DNA, the CDR3 is TGTGCCAGCAGTTTAGGGCGACCGGTTGACACCATATATTTT. It translates to CASSLGRPVDTIYF. This chain connects TRBV12-3 or TRBV12-4 to TRBJ1-3; no clear D. The length of the CDR3 is 14 residues. Trimming removed 1 base from V and 8 bases from J, with 12 bases in between.

V and J are TRBV10-1 and TRBJ1-1; possible D gene TRBD1, 5 bases. This CDR3 is 14 amino acids long. V lost 4 bases, J lost 0 bases, and 9 bases lay in between. CDR1 and CDR2 (germline): WNHNN, SYGVQD (reference sequence). The CDR3 spells CASSAQGMNTEAFF. In nucleotides, the CDR3 is TGCGCCAGCAGTGCTCAGGGCATGAACACTGAAGCTTTCTTT.